A single sample is the source of the 26 T cell receptor beta chains below, sequenced in a study of monozygotic twins with inflammatory bowel disease. Using the 5' RACE reads, TCRdb records one entry per CDR3 protein without DNA. The sample spans 300,000 to 450,000 distinct CDR3 sequences; the ten largest clones claim 2.5% to 3%. Sequencing was performed on blood. The receptor source for this set is a human donor with ulcerative colitis or Crohn's disease, or a healthy co-twin of an affected twin (not recorded which).

This sequence joins TRBV6-5 and TRBJ1-2. The CDR3 loop spans 15 amino acids. Per the germline V gene, CDR1 is MNHEY and CDR2 is SVGAGI. This CDR3 is CASSYDGYGNYGYTF.

The chain has TRBV7-2 and TRBJ2-7; TCRdb indicates TRBD2, and absent DNA this call remains unverified. Germline CDR1 and CDR2: SGHTA and FQGNSA. The CDR3 is 14 residues long. The CDR3: CASSWRGYPYEQYF.

The chain's CDR3 is CASSRNSLNEQFF. The chain uses TRBV11-3 and TRBJ2-1. Germline lookup yields CDR1 SGHNT and CDR2 YENEEA. The CDR3 has 13 amino acids.

The chain recombines TRBV5-1 with TRBJ2-5; TCRdb selects TRBD1, and the lack of DNA leaves this call unchecked. Germline V gene sequence: CDR1 SGHRS, CDR2 YFSETQ. This CDR3 spans 15 amino acids. The CDR3 loop is CASSPGDRGPETQYF.

The V call is TRBV5-1, the J call TRBJ2-2; there is no DNA to check the TCRdb D call of TRBD1. Germline V lookup: CDR1 SGHRS, CDR2 YFSETQ. The CDR3 consists of 16 residues. The CDR3 sequence: CASSPGGHLNTGELFF.

The V and J genes are TRBV30 and TRBJ2-1; TCRdb reports TRBD1, a call that lacks DNA to check it against. CDR3 length: 13 residues. The germline V gene has CDR1 GTSNPN and CDR2 SVGIG (reference sequence). CDR3 loop: CAWSVSPNGEQFF.

CDR3 protein: CASSYSQGLYGYTF. V gene TRBV6-2 or TRBV6-3 combines with J gene TRBJ1-2; TCRdb's assignment of TRBD1 cannot be checked, as there is no DNA. CDR3 length equals 14 residues. Germline-derived CDR1 and CDR2 are MNHEY and SVGEGT.

V is TRBV7-8 and J is TRBJ1-6. CDR1 is SGHVS, CDR2 FQNEAQ, per germline. CDR3 length: 16 residues. CDR3: CASSLAVGASNSPLHF.

This chain uses TRBV5-4 with TRBJ2-4; as DNA is missing, the TRBD2 call by TCRdb cannot be tested. Germline CDR1 is SGHNT and CDR2 is YYREEE (reference sequence). The CDR3 sequence is 14 residues long. The CDR3 sequence is CASHPEGIKNIQYF.

This chain uses TRBV7-2 with TRBJ1-2; TCRdb designates TRBD1, a call that cannot be tested without DNA. Germline V gene data show CDR1 as SGHTA and CDR2 as FQGNSA. The CDR3 is 12 amino acids. The CDR3 reads CASSLGTETYTF.

The genes are TRBV19 and TRBJ2-7. This CDR3 region has 13 residues. CDR1 is LNHDA, CDR2 SQIVND, per germline (reference sequence). The CDR3 loop reads CASSIATSYEQYF. The full variable domain, completed using reference TRBV19 and TRBJ2-7, is DGGITQSPKYLFRKEGQNVTLSCEQNLNHDAMYWYRQDPGQGLRLIYYSQIVNDFQKGDIAEGYSVSREKKESFPLTVTSAQKNPTAFYLCASSIATSYEQYFGPGTRLTVT.

The genes are TRBV6-4 and TRBJ2-3; TCRdb indicates TRBD2, and absent DNA this call remains unverified. Germline-derived CDR1 and CDR2 are MRHNA and SNTAGT. The CDR3 is 15 residues long. CDR3 in amino acids: CASSDSRDYRGTQYF.

The chain carries TRBV24-1 and TRBJ2-3; TCRdb indicates TRBD1, and absent DNA this call remains unverified. The germline CDR1 and CDR2 sequences are KGHDR and SFDVKD. The CDR3 runs 16 residues. CDR3 sequence reads: CATSGGAEASTDTQYF.

CDR3 residues: CASSYSGAPGKTYTQYF. The chain uses TRBV6-2 or TRBV6-3 and TRBJ2-3. This CDR3 has 17 residues. Looked up from germline, CDR1 is MNHEY and CDR2 is SVGEGT.

The V call is TRBV20-1, the J call TRBJ2-7; TCRdb's assignment of TRBD2 cannot be checked, as there is no DNA. The CDR3 loop spans 11 amino acids. Germline lookup yields CDR1 DFQATT and CDR2 SNEGSKA (reference sequence). The CDR3: CSATGDYEQYF.

CDR3 protein: CASSPPGTSNQPQHF. V and J are TRBV27 and TRBJ1-5; TCRdb's D call of TRBD1 is untestable without DNA. The CDR3 is made up of 15 amino acids. Per germline, CDR1 MNHEY and CDR2 SMNVEV (reference sequence).

The J gene is TRBJ1-5, the V gene TRBV6-1. Germline CDR1 reads MNHNS; CDR2 reads SASEGT. CDR3 length: 13 residues. Here the CDR3 reads CASGSGYWQPQHF.

This rearrangement joins TRBV29-1 to TRBJ2-3. The CDR3 loop spans 12 amino acids. Germline V gene sequence: CDR1 SQVTM, CDR2 ANQGSEA. Here the CDR3 reads CSVGVGTDTQYF.

The chain has TRBV3-1 and TRBJ1-2. The CDR3 totals 14 residues. Germline lookup yields CDR1 LGHDT and CDR2 YNNKEL (reference sequence). This CDR3 reads CASSQDPSGRGYTF. Looking up the rest from reference TRBV3-1 and TRBJ1-2 gives the full variable domain: DTAVSQTPKYLVTQMGNDKSIKCEQNLGHDTMYWYKQDSKKFLKIMFSYNNKELIINETVPNRFSPKSPDKAHLNLHINSLELGDSAVYFCASSQDPSGRGYTFGSGTRLTVV.

The rearrangement links TRBV5-1 to TRBJ1-4. This CDR3 comprises 16 residues. From germline, CDR1 is SGHRS and CDR2 YFSETQ. The CDR3 protein is CASSLVGLSSNEKLFF.

The rearrangement joins TRBV5-1 to TRBJ2-3; TCRdb indicates TRBD1, and absent DNA this call remains unverified. Germline CDR1 SGHRS, CDR2 YFSETQ. The CDR3 is 16 residues long. The CDR3: CASSLPLRGSSDTQYF.

The chain recombines TRBV3-1 with TRBJ1-5. Germline V gene sequence: CDR1 LGHDT, CDR2 YNNKEL (reference sequence). This CDR3 has 15 residues. CDR3 loop: CASSQEWGSNQPQHF.

This CDR3 is CASSSWTRKDPYEQYF. This rearrangement joins TRBV27 to TRBJ2-7. Germline CDR1 reads MNHEY; CDR2 reads SMNVEV (reference sequence). The CDR3 runs 16 residues.

V is TRBV7-2 and J is TRBJ2-5; TCRdb gives TRBD1 as the D gene, but with no DNA this cannot be confirmed. Germline V CDR1 and CDR2: SGHTA, FQGNSA. The CDR3 loop spans 16 amino acids. The CDR3 is CASSLGVRVGRETQYF.

The chain uses TRBV3-1 and TRBJ2-5; TCRdb's D call of TRBD2 is untestable without DNA. Germline CDR1 reads LGHDT; CDR2 reads YNNKEL (reference sequence). The CDR3 consists of 15 residues. The CDR3 protein is CASSQNSGGQETQYF.

The chain employs TRBV30 and TRBJ2-3. CDR1 is GTSNPN, CDR2 SVGIG, per germline (reference sequence). The CDR3 length is 12 residues. This chain's CDR3 is CAWSLDTDTQYF.